This record concerns one T cell receptor (beta chain) sequence. The data belong to a study of blood T cell repertoires in COVID-19. Study summary: Specimens from acute and convalescent COVID-19 originated in the United States, Italy and Spain. Nucleic acid was either cDNA or gDNA, and it came from T cells, B-cell-depleted T cells, or PBMCs.

V dropped 2 bases and J dropped 6; count of bases not matched to a gene: 6. This CDR3 has 15 amino acids. Germline V gene data show CDR1 as ENHRY and CDR2 as SYGVKD. Study processing details: Quantification of nucleated cells was approximated via reference gene primer amplification. Clones were read by immunoSEQ multiplex PCR, and TCRdb kept only the in-frame ones, dropping some. The V and J calls and clone size were taken over from that table, and D and trimming were inferred from the DNA. This table holds a few hundred thousand clones, around 80% found once. V is TRBV10-3 and J is TRBJ1-5, with 8 bases fitting TRBD1. Sequencing was done on a sample of peripheral blood. This receptor was obtained from a woman aged 70-85 years with acute or convalescent COVID-19. In DNA, the CDR3 is TGTGCCATCAGTGAGGGACAGGGAGTTGGTCAGCCCCAGCATTTT. This codes for CAISEGQGVGQPQHF.